This TCR beta chain was profiled in a study of blood T cell repertoires in COVID-19. Deletions cut 2 bases from V and 3 bases from J, with 4 bases between. The germline CDR1 and CDR2 sequences are LNHDA and SQIVND (reference sequence). The CDR3 totals 12 residues. Sequenced by immunoSEQ multiplex PCR; TCRdb stores in-frame clones only, minus some. There are around 35,000 clones in the sample; roughly 84% occur only once, and approximately 12% lies in the top ten. Sequences were obtained from peripheral blood. J is TRBJ1-2 and V is TRBV19, with D unresolved. This TCR derives from a man aged 55 to 70 with active COVID-19. The CDR3 nucleotides read TGTGCCAGTAGTATACAGTACTATGGCTACACCTTC. It codes for CASSIQYYGYTF.